This entry lists 20 T cell receptor beta chains sequenced from one sample in a study of blood T cells in healthy people across ages. A sample-barcoded 5' primer and a J-beta primer mix were used in a second PCR of roughly 6 to 11 cycles. MiXCR was run by TCRdb on the 5' RACE reads, yielding one entry per CDR3 protein. This table holds some 700,000 distinct CDR3 sequences, about 42% found once. The sample was blood. The receptors derive from a woman between 55 and 75 years old in good health.

CDR3 nucleotides: TGCGCCAGCAGCTTGGATGGCGGGGGCACAGATACGCAGTATTTT. Residues: CASSLDGGGTDTQYF. V is TRBV5-1 and J is TRBJ2-3; weak D call: TRBD2 (6 bases). V was shortened by 0 bases and J by 1 base, with 9 bases between the two germline ends. The CDR3 spans 15 residues. Germline V gives CDR1 SGHRS, CDR2 YFSETQ.

The chain recombines TRBV11-3 with TRBJ2-7, with TRBD1 matching 10 bases. V shed 1 base, J shed 3 bases, and the junction held 6 bases outside the gene matches. The CDR3 length is 16 residues. Germline-derived CDR1 and CDR2 are SGHNT and YENEEA. The CDR3 DNA reads as TGTGCCAGCAGCTTAGGAACCGGGACAGGGGACTACGAGCAGTACTTC. Protein: CASSLGTGTGDYEQYF.

This clonotype was counted only a few times. The chain has TRBV9 and TRBJ2-7, with TRBD2 identical over 7 bases. CDR1 and CDR2 from the germline V gene are SGDLS and YYNGEE. Germline trimming cut 0 bases from V and 2 bases from J; bases unmatched to any gene: 2. The CDR3 runs 14 residues. Here the CDR3 reads CASSVGGGPYEQYF. The CDR3 nucleotides read TGTGCCAGCAGCGTAGGGGGAGGGCCCTACGAGCAGTACTTC.

This chain joins TRBV3-1 and TRBJ1-2; tentatively, D is TRBD1 (6 bases). The ends were cut back, 0 bases at V and 7 bases at J, with 18 bases in the middle. This CDR3 comprises 16 residues. Germline V gene lookup returns CDR1 LGHDT and CDR2 YNNKEL (reference sequence). The DNA of the CDR3 is TGTGCCAGCAGCCAAGACTGGGGTAATTGGGGGGCTGGCTACACCTTC. Protein: CASSQDWGNWGAGYTF.

This chain links TRBV5-1 with TRBJ2-5; 8 nucleotides line up with TRBD1. V trimming: 3 bases; J trimming: 3 bases; junction bases outside the gene matches: 4. Per the germline V gene, CDR1 is SGHRS and CDR2 is YFSETQ. The CDR3 is 14 residues long. This CDR3 reads CASSSQGAKETQYF. The CDR3 region has the DNA TGCGCCAGCAGCTCTCAGGGGGCTAAAGAGACCCAGTACTTC.

The rearrangement uses TRBV20-1 and TRBJ1-2; 7 bases line up with TRBD1. This CDR3 has 13 amino acids. CDR1 is DFQATT and CDR2 is SNEGSKA in the germline V gene (reference sequence). V shed 5 bases and J 3 bases; nucleotides not matched to a gene: 6. The CDR3 nucleotides read TGCAGTGCTCATACGGGACAGCACTATGGCTACACCTTC. This translates into CSAHTGQHYGYTF.

In regard to this clonotype: Mismatch with germline at one junction end may stem from a read error. This rearrangement joins TRBV28 to TRBJ2-2; 8 bases line up with TRBD1. CDR1 is MDHEN and CDR2 is SYDVKM in the germline V gene. The length of the CDR3 is 16 residues. In DNA form, the CDR3 reads TGTGCCAGCAGTTTAAGAACAGGGGGGAACACCGGGGAGTTGTTTTTT. This sequence encodes CASSLRTGGNTGELFF.

The J gene is TRBJ1-1, the V gene TRBV6-6; D is undetermined. V lost 11 bases and J 0 bases, leaving 13 bases between the germline ends. The CDR3 consists of 13 residues. CDR1 MNHNY and CDR2 SVGAGI come from the germline V gene (reference sequence). The CDR3 DNA follows: TGTGCCGGCCGATTTGAAATGAACACTGAAGCTTTCTTT. It specifies CAGRFEMNTEAFF.

This clonotype has a single count. V gene TRBV20-1 combines with J gene TRBJ2-7, with a possible D match to TRBD2 (5 bases). The germline V gene encodes CDR1 DFQATT and CDR2 SNEGSKA (reference sequence). The CDR3 spans 14 residues. Trimming stripped 5 bases from V and 3 bases from J, with 17 bases between. The CDR3 loop reads CSAVRVGSNYEQYF. Here the CDR3 DNA reads TGCAGTGCTGTGCGGGTGGGCAGCAACTACGAGCAGTACTTC.

This clonotype has only a few counts. The gene calls are TRBV28 and TRBJ2-3, with 8 bases fitting TRBD2. Germline CDR1 and CDR2: MDHEN and SYDVKM. Losses at the gene ends were 6 bases for V and 1 base for J; bases not matched to a gene: 9. The CDR3 totals 16 residues. The CDR3 loop is CASSTSGGPRTDTQYF. The CDR3 DNA sequence: TGTGCCAGCAGCACAAGCGGGGGACCCCGCACAGATACGCAGTATTTT.

V usage is TRBV2 and J usage is TRBJ1-5; 7 bases line up with TRBD1. V shed 6 bases, J shed 0 bases, and the junction held 8 bases outside the gene matches. The CDR3 has 16 amino acids. Germline V CDR1 and CDR2: SNHLY, FYNNEI. As DNA, the CDR3 is TGTGCCAGCAGAATGCAGGGGGGATATAGCAATCAGCCCCAGCATTTT. Translation: CASRMQGGYSNQPQHF.

This clonotype has just a few counts. The chain carries TRBV7-8 and TRBJ1-2; no clear D. CDR1 and CDR2 from the germline V gene are SGHVS and FQNEAQ. The CDR3 runs 14 residues. V gave up 5 bases and J gave up 2 bases, with 12 bases separating them. The DNA for the CDR3 is TGTGCCAGCAGCAAAGAGTACGGGAACTATGGCTACACCTTC. This codes for CASSKEYGNYGYTF. The whole variable domain, filled in from reference TRBV7-8 and TRBJ1-2, reads GAGVSQSPRYKVAKRGQDVALRCDPISGHVSLFWYQQALGQGPEFLTYFQNEAQLDKSGLPSDRFFAERPEGSVSTLKIQRTQQEDSAVYLCASSKEYGNYGYTFGSGTRLTVV.

This sequence joins TRBV27 and TRBJ1-2, with D unresolved. Looked up from germline, CDR1 is MNHEY and CDR2 is SMNVEV (reference sequence). The CDR3 totals 13 residues. V lost 3 bases to trimming and J lost 3 bases, with 8 bases between them. CDR3 sequence (DNA): TGTGCCAGCAGTTTGAAGTGGGACTATGGCTACACCTTC. It yields the protein CASSLKWDYGYTF.

This clonotype was recorded a few times. The chain carries TRBV6-1 and TRBJ2-1; TRBD2 matches at 8 bases. The CDR3 consists of 14 residues. Germline V gives CDR1 MNHNS, CDR2 SASEGT. Unmatched junction bases numbered 12, after V lost 8 bases and J lost 9 bases. The CDR3 reads CASDPFSGVGEQFF. In DNA form, the CDR3 reads TGTGCCAGCGATCCCTTTAGCGGGGTGGGTGAGCAGTTCTTC.

This clonotype showed up just a few times. The V and J genes are TRBV20-1 and TRBJ2-7; D is uncertain. V was pared by 0 bases and J by 4 bases, with 13 bases between. From germline, CDR1 is DFQATT and CDR2 SNEGSKA (reference sequence). This CDR3 comprises 14 residues. CDR3 bases: TGCAGTGCTAGAGAGGGAACAAGACAATACGAGCAGTACTTC. It yields the protein CSAREGTRQYEQYF.

The chain carries TRBV29-1 and TRBJ2-2, with 10 bases identical to TRBD1. Trimming removed 6 bases from V and 5 bases from J; junction bases left unmatched: 3. This CDR3 has 13 residues. Germline values: CDR1 SQVTM, CDR2 ANQGSEA. CDR3 coding DNA: TGCAGCGTAAGACAGGGGGCGACCGGGGAGCTGTTTTTT. This encodes CSVRQGATGELFF.

The table lists this clonotype with a few counts. The chain uses TRBV3-1 and TRBJ2-4, with 7 bases that match TRBD1. The junction had 7 bases not matched to a gene; V was cut back by 8 bases and J by 3 bases. Germline CDR1 is LGHDT and CDR2 is YNNKEL (reference sequence). The CDR3 runs 14 residues. The CDR3 nucleotides read TGTGCCAGCCGGGACCGGGACAGCAAAAACATTCAGTACTTC. Its protein is CASRDRDSKNIQYF.

In its sample, this clonotype was seen a few times. The V call is TRBV20-1, the J call TRBJ2-1; D may match TRBD1 or TRBD2 (6 bases each). This CDR3 contains 17 residues. V was trimmed by 2 bases and J by 8 bases, leaving 25 bases between them. CDR1 is DFQATT, CDR2 SNEGSKA, per germline (reference sequence). CDR3 amino acids: CSARRGGRAGWYHEQFF. For the CDR3, the DNA is TGCAGTGCTAGACGTGGGGGGCGGGCAGGGTGGTATCATGAGCAGTTCTTC.

The V call is TRBV29-1, the J call TRBJ2-1; 8 nucleotides agree with TRBD2. V shed 7 bases and J 1 base; nucleotides not matched to a gene: 3. Germline loops: CDR1 SQVTM, CDR2 ANQGSEA. The CDR3 spans 13 residues. CDR3 DNA sequence: TGCAGCGCCGTAGCGGGATCCTACAATGAGCAGTTCTTC. Its protein is CSAVAGSYNEQFF.

This clonotype came up a few times. This chain uses TRBV3-1 with TRBJ2-7; TRBD1 matches at 7 bases. The trim removed 9 bases at V and 2 bases at J, leaving 10 bases unmatched. Germline V gene sequence: CDR1 LGHDT, CDR2 YNNKEL (reference sequence). CDR3 length: 14 residues. The CDR3 nucleotides are TGTGCCAGAAGGGGACAGCTCTCCCCCTACGAGCAGTACTTC. This translates into CARRGQLSPYEQYF.